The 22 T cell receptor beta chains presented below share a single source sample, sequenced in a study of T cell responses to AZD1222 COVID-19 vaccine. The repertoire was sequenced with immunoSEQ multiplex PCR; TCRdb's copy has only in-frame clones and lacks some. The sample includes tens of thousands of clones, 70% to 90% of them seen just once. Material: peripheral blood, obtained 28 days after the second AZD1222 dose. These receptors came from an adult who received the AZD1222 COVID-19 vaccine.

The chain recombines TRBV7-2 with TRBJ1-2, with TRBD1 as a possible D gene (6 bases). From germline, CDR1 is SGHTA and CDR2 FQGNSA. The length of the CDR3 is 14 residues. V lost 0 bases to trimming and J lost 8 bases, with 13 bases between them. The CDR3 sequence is CASSLASVTGGYTF. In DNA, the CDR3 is TGTGCCAGCAGCTTAGCGTCGGTCACAGGGGGCTACACCTTC.

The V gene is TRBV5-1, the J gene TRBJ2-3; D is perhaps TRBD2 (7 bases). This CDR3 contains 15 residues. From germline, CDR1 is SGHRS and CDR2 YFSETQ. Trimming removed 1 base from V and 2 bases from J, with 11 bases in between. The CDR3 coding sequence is TGCGCCAGCAGCTTGTTGGGGGGGCCCACAGATACGCAGTATTTT. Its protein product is CASSLLGGPTDTQYF. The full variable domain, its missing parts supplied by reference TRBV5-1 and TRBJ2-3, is KAGVTQTPRYLIKTRGQQVTLSCSPISGHRSVSWYQQTPGQGLQFLFEYFSETQRNKGNFPGRFSGRQFSNSRSEMNVSTLELGDSALYLCASSLLGGPTDTQYFGPGTRLTVL.

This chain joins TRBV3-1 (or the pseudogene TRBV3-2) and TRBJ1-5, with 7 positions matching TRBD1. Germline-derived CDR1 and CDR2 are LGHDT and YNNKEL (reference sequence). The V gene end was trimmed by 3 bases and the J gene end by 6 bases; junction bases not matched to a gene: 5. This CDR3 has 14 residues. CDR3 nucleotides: TGTGCCAGCAGCCAGTCACAGGGGAGTCAGCCCCAGCATTTT. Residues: CASSQSQGSQPQHF.

Here the CDR3 DNA reads TGTGCCAGCAGCACGACTAGCGGGAGGGGTAATACGCAGTATTTT. This translates into CASSTTSGRGNTQYF. The chain has TRBV7-2 and TRBJ2-3; 14 bases map to TRBD2. Germline V lookup: CDR1 SGHTA, CDR2 FQGNSA. V shed 5 bases, J shed 7 bases, and the junction held 5 bases outside the gene matches. CDR3 length: 15 amino acids.

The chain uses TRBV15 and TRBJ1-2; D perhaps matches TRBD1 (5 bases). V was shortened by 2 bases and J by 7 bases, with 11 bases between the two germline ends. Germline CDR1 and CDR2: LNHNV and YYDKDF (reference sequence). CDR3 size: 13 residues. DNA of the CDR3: TGTGCCACCAGCAGAACCAGGGTTTCTGGCTACACCTTC. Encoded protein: CATSRTRVSGYTF.

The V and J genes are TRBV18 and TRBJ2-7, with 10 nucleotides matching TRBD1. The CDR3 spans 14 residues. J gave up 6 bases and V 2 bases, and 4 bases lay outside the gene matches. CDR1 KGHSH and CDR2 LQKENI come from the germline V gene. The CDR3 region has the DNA TGTGCCAGCTCACCAGAGACAGGGGGCTTCGAGCAGTACTTC. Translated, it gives CASSPETGGFEQYF.

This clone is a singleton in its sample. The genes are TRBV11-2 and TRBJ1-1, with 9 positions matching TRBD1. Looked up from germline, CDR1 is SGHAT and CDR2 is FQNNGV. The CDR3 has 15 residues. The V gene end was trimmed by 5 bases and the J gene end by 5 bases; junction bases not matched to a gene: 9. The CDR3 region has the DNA TGTGCCAGCAGCAACCCCTACAGGGGGCGAACTGAAGCTTTCTTT. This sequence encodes CASSNPYRGRTEAFF. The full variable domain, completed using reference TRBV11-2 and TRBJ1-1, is EAGVAQSPRYKIIEKRQSVAFWCNPISGHATLYWYQQILGQGPKLLIQFQNNGVVDDSQLPKDRFSAERLKGVDSTLKIQPAKLEDSAVYLCASSNPYRGRTEAFFGQGTRLTVV.

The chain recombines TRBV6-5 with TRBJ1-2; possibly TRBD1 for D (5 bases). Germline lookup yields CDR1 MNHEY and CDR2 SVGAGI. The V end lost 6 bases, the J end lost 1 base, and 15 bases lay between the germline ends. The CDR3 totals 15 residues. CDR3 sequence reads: CASRLDRGLNYGYTF. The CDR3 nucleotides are TGTGCCAGCAGACTAGACAGAGGCCTTAACTATGGCTACACCTTC.

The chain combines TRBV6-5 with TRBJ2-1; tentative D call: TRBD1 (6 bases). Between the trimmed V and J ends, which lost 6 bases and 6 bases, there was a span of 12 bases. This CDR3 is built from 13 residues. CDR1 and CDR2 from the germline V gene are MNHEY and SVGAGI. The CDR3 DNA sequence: TGTGCCAGCAGCCCGACAGGTCGCAATGAGCAGTTCTTC. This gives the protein CASSPTGRNEQFF.

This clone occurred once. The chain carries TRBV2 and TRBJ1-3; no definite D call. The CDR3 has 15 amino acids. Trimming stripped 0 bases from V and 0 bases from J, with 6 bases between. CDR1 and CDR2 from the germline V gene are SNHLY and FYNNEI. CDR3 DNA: TGTGCCAGCAGTGAAGCTGCCATCTCTGGAAACACCATATATTTT. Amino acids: CASSEAAISGNTIYF. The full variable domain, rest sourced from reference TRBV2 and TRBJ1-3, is EPEVTQTPSHQVTQMGQEVILRCVPISNHLYFYWYRQILGQKVEFLVSFYNNEISEKSEIFDDQFSVERPDGSNFTLKIRSTKLEDSAMYFCASSEAAISGNTIYFGEGSWLTVV.

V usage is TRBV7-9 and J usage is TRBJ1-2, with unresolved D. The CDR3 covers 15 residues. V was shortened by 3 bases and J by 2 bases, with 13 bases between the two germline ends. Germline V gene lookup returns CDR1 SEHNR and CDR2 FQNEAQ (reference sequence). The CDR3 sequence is CASSLSEFSNYGYTF. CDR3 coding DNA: TGTGCCAGCAGCTTGTCGGAGTTCTCAAACTATGGCTACACCTTC.

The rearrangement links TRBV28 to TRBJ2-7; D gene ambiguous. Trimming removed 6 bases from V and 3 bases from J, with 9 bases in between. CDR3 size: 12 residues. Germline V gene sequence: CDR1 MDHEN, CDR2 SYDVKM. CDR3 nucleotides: TGTGCCAGCAGCAAGGATGACTACGAGCAGTACTTC. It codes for CASSKDDYEQYF.

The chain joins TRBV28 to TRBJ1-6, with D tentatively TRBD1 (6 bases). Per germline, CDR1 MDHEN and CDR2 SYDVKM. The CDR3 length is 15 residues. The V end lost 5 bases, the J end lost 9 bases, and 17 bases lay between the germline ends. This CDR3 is CASSQSDRFRSPLHF. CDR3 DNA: TGTGCCAGCAGTCAGTCAGACAGGTTCCGTTCACCCCTCCACTTT.

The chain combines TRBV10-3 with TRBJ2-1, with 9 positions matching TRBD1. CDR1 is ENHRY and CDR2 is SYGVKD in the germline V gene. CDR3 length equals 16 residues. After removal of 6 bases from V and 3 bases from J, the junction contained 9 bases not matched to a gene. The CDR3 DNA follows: TGTGCCATCAGCGAACGGGAGACAGGGGGCTACAATGAGCAGTTCTTC. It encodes CAISERETGGYNEQFF.

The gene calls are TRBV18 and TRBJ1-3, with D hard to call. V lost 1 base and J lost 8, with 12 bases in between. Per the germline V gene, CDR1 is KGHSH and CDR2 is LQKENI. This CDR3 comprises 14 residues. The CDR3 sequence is CASSPQTGEDTIYF. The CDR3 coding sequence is TGTGCCAGCTCACCACAGACCGGGGAGGACACCATATATTTT.

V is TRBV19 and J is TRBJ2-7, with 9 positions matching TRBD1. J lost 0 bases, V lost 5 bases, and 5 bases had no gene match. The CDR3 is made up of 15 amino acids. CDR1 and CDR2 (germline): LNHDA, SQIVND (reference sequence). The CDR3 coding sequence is TGTGCCAGTAGTTCGACAGGGGGGAGCTCCTACGAGCAGTACTTC. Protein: CASSSTGGSSYEQYF.

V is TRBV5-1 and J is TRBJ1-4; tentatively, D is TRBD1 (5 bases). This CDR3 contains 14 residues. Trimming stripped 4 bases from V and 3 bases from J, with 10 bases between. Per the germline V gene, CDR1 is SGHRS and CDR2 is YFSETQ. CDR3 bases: TGCGCCAGCAGCGACCAGGGTTCTAATGAAAAACTGTTTTTT. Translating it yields CASSDQGSNEKLFF.

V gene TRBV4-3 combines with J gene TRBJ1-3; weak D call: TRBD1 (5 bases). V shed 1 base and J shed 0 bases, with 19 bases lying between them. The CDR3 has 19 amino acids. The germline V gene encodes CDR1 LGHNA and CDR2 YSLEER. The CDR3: CASSQVSRDYLYSGNTIYF. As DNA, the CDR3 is TGCGCCAGCAGCCAAGTGTCCAGGGATTACCTATACTCTGGAAACACCATATATTTT.

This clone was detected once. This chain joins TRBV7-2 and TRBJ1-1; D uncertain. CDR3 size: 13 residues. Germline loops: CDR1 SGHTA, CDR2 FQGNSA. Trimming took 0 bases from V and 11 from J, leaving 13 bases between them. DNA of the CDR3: TGTGCCAGCAGCTTAGCGTCGGGTGGGCGTGCTTTCTTT. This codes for CASSLASGGRAFF.

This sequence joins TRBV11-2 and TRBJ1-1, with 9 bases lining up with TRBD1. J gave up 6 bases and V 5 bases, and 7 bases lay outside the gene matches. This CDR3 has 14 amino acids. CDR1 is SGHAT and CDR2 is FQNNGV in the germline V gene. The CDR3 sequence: CASSPTGGRAEAFF. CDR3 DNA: TGTGCCAGCAGCCCTACAGGGGGCAGGGCTGAAGCTTTCTTT.

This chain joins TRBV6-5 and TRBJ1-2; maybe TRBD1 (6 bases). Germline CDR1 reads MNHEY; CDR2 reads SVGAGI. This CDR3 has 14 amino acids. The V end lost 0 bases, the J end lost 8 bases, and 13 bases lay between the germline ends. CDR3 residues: CASSYSGTKGGYTF. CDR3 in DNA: TGTGCCAGCAGTTACTCAGGGACAAAAGGGGGCTACACCTTC.

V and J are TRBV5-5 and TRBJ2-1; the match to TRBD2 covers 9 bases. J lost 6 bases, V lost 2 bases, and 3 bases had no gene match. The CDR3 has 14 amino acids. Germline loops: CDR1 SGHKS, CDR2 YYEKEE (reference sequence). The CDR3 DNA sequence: TGTGCCAGCAGCTTCGCTAGCGGGGCCAATGAGCAGTTCTTC. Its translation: CASSFASGANEQFF.